Listed below are T cell receptor beta chains from one sample, sequenced in a study of OX40 agonist ivuxolimab in advanced cancers. Sequenced by immunoSEQ multiplex PCR; TCRdb stores in-frame clones only, minus some. The data contain about 75,000 clones, about 85% of them singletons. The source was CD4+ or CD8+ T cells sorted from blood, collected in a trial of the OX40 agonist ivuxolimab. Source of these receptors: an adult with an advanced solid tumor such as melanoma, head and neck, liver or kidney cancer. CDR3s include the opening cysteine and the closing phenylalanine or tryptophan. Each record gives: V gene, clone size, CDR3 protein. For some rows the clone size is stated as once, few or many, or as a class when expanded; others skip it.

V gene: TRBV5-1
clone size: NA
CDR3 protein: CASSLWVVGLAGGGEFF

V gene: TRBV5-1
clone size: NA
CDR3 protein: CASSRDRANTEAFF

V gene: TRBV6-4
clone size: NA
CDR3 protein: CASSDSQRQETQYF

V gene: TRBV15
clone size: few
CDR3 protein: CATSRVDSWGSYEQYF

V gene: TRBV19
clone size: NA
CDR3 protein: CASSIGQPYGYTF

V gene: TRBV19
clone size: NA
CDR3 protein: CASGRQGMGTEAFF

V gene: TRBV18
clone size: NA
CDR3 protein: CASSPGQVSSYEQYF

V gene: TRBV6-1
clone size: NA
CDR3 protein: CASSEDRTSGIYNEQFF

V gene: TRBV6-1
clone size: NA
CDR3 protein: CASVAGGPLEQFF

V gene: TRBV10-2
clone size: once
CDR3 protein: CASSSADTQYF

V gene: TRBV7-9
clone size: NA
CDR3 protein: CASSRYIRDKKETQYF

V gene: TRBV11-3
clone size: NA
CDR3 protein: CASSWGQGTSGRHSYNEQFF

V gene: TRBV11-2
clone size: NA
CDR3 protein: CASSLRPNPNTGELFF

V gene: TRBV29-1
clone size: NA
CDR3 protein: CSVREDGYEQYF

V gene: TRBV5-1
clone size: NA
CDR3 protein: CASSLQVGNTGELFF

V gene: TRBV6-1
clone size: NA
CDR3 protein: CASSEAPGPYNEQFF

V gene: TRBV10-1
clone size: NA
CDR3 protein: CASSESASGLTKNIQYF

V gene: TRBV27
clone size: once
CDR3 protein: CASSLKWSSSYNEQFF

V gene: TRBV5-4
clone size: NA
CDR3 protein: CASRPTSGRTNHNEQFF

V gene: TRBV6-5
clone size: NA
CDR3 protein: CASSQQAARTEAFF

V gene: TRBV11-2
clone size: NA
CDR3 protein: CASSLGALGNTGELFF

V gene: TRBV2
clone size: NA
CDR3 protein: CASNPTSNSDTQYF

V gene: TRBV4-1
clone size: few
CDR3 protein: CASSRGTGLSNYGYTF

V gene: TRBV6-1
clone size: NA
CDR3 protein: CASSDVGSGGTNTGELFF

V gene: TRBV25-1
clone size: NA
CDR3 protein: CASSVGIHTDTQYF

V gene: TRBV13
clone size: NA
CDR3 protein: CASSLDRGTEAFF